The 14 T cell receptor beta chains listed next were all sequenced from one sample in a study of Tregs in tolerant kidney transplant recipients. Recipients received nonmyeloablative bone marrow transplants from related graft donors, with transient mixed chimerism. Sequencing used immunoSEQ multiplex PCR; TCRdb keeps in-frame clones, though not all of them. Here the sample spans 54,000 or so clones, 90% to 95% being singletons. This sample comprised CD8+ T cells from blood (PBMCs), obtained 24 months after the transplant. These TCRs come from a human patient who received a combined kidney and bone marrow transplant. The T cells may come from the graft donor.

J is TRBJ1-4 and V is TRBV7-9; TRBD1 matches at 8 bases. Germline V gene data show CDR1 as SEHNR and CDR2 as FQNEAQ (reference sequence). The CDR3 has 15 residues. J lost 8 bases, V lost 5 bases, and 10 bases had no gene match. CDR3 amino acids: CASSAPGGLGEKLFF. In DNA form, the CDR3 reads TGTGCCAGCAGCGCCCCAGGGGGCCTAGGGGAAAAACTGTTTTTT.

CDR3 DNA: TGTGCCAGCAGCCAAGTTGACGGGGAAGAAAAACTGTTTTTT. This translates into CASSQVDGEEKLFF. The rearrangement joins TRBV4-2 to TRBJ1-4; D is unclear. The CDR3 length is 14 residues. Germline V gene lookup returns CDR1 LGHNA and CDR2 YNFKEQ. The V end was cut by 1 base, the J end by 8 bases, with 11 bases between.

The gene calls are TRBV27 and TRBJ1-5; 11 positions agree with TRBD1. Germline V gene lookup returns CDR1 MNHEY and CDR2 SMNVEV (reference sequence). V dropped 5 bases and J dropped 2; count of bases not matched to a gene: 5. CDR3 length equals 16 residues. The CDR3 sequence is CASSLWGQGGNQPQHF. The CDR3 region has the DNA TGTGCCAGCAGTCTATGGGGACAGGGGGGCAATCAGCCCCAGCATTTT.

V and J are TRBV7-9 and TRBJ2-3; 9 bases align to TRBD2. The J segment lost 0 bases and the V segment lost 1 base, leaving 8 bases of the junction unmatched. The CDR3 consists of 18 residues. The germline gives CDR1 SEHNR, CDR2 FQNEAQ (reference sequence). In nucleotides, the CDR3 is TGTGCCAGCAGCTTAGTTGGTAGCGGGGGTCCGAGCACAGATACGCAGTATTTT. This translates into CASSLVGSGGPSTDTQYF.

The chain has TRBV11-3 and TRBJ2-3; 7 positions match TRBD1. The junction had 5 bases not matched to a gene; V was cut back by 4 bases and J by 7 bases. The CDR3 consists of 13 residues. The V gene's germline CDR1 is SGHNT and CDR2 YENEEA. CDR3 DNA: TGTGCCAGCAGCTATCGACAGGGCAATACGCAGTATTTT. It specifies CASSYRQGNTQYF.

This clone has a single count. The chain links TRBV7-9 to TRBJ2-7, with D possibly being TRBD1 (5 bases). Germline V gene data show CDR1 as SEHNR and CDR2 as FQNEAQ (reference sequence). CDR3 length: 12 amino acids. V shed 3 bases and J shed 4 bases, with 7 bases lying between them. In DNA, the CDR3 is TGTGCCAGCAGCTTCGGACAATACGAGCAGTACTTC. This translates into CASSFGQYEQYF.

The genes are TRBV9 and TRBJ2-7; tentatively, D is TRBD1 (5 bases). Germline CDR1 reads SGDLS; CDR2 reads YYNGEE. V was clipped by 0 bases and J by 2 bases, with 12 bases between them. The CDR3 covers 15 residues. Here the CDR3 reads CASSVGQGSPYEQYF. The CDR3 region has the DNA TGTGCCAGCAGCGTAGGGCAGGGTTCGCCCTACGAGCAGTACTTC.

This rearrangement joins TRBV4-1 to TRBJ2-7; 7 positions match TRBD2. CDR1 and CDR2 (germline): MGHRA, YSYEKL. CDR3 length: 15 amino acids. With V trimmed by 2 bases and J by 4 bases, 8 bases remained unmatched. The CDR3 sequence is CASSQMAGDAYEQYF. The CDR3 DNA reads TGCGCCAGCAGCCAAATGGCGGGAGACGCGTACGAGCAGTACTTC.

Details on this clone: The CDR3 does not close with the conserved phenylalanine or tryptophan, likely indicating a read error. The DNA is omitted, as the CDR3 cannot be located on it reliably, and the CDR3 follows TCRdb's listing. The V call is TRBV5-6, the J call TRBJ2-7; the table calls TRBD1, which could not be checked here. The CDR3 has 12 residues if both end residues are counted. Germline loops: CDR1 SGHDT, CDR2 YYEEEE. CDR3 region: CASSLGGRVWLA.

The gene calls are TRBV19 and TRBJ1-1, with D perhaps TRBD1 (6 bases). Trimming removed 7 bases at V and 2 bases at J, with 11 bases between. Germline-derived CDR1 and CDR2 are LNHDA and SQIVND (reference sequence). There are 13 residues in the CDR3. In DNA form, the CDR3 reads TGTGCCAGTACTCTACAGGGAAACACTGAAGCTTTCTTT. This codes for CASTLQGNTEAFF.

This chain connects TRBV9 to TRBJ2-1, with TRBD2 matching 11 bases. Germline lookup yields CDR1 SGDLS and CDR2 YYNGEE. Trimming removed 4 bases from V and 5 bases from J; junction bases left unmatched: 8. This CDR3 contains 16 residues. The CDR3 coding sequence is TGTGCCAGCAGCTCCAGACTAGCGGGGCACAACAATGAGCAGTTCTTC. It codes for CASSSRLAGHNNEQFF. The full variable domain, in which reference TRBV9 and TRBJ2-1 provide the parts outside the CDR3, is DSGVTQTPKHLITATGQRVTLRCSPRSGDLSVYWYQQSLDQGLQFLIQYYNGEERAKGNILERFSAQQFPDLHSELNLSSLELGDSALYFCASSSRLAGHNNEQFFGPGTRLTVL.

A single count supports this clone. The chain recombines TRBV11-2 with TRBJ2-5; 11 bases are shared with TRBD1. The CDR3 totals 15 residues. Per germline, CDR1 SGHAT and CDR2 FQNNGV. V was pared by 4 bases and J by 4 bases, with 5 bases of the junction left unmatched. The CDR3 bases are TGTGCCAGCAGCTCCGGACAGGGGGCTTCAGAGACCCAGTACTTC. Residues: CASSSGQGASETQYF. Full variable domain (remainder filled in from reference TRBV11-2 and TRBJ2-5): EAGVAQSPRYKIIEKRQSVAFWCNPISGHATLYWYQQILGQGPKLLIQFQNNGVVDDSQLPKDRFSAERLKGVDSTLKIQPAKLEDSAVYLCASSSGQGASETQYFGPGTRLLVL.

The genes are TRBV9 and TRBJ2-3, with TRBD1 matching 7 bases. CDR3 length: 15 residues. The J segment lost 0 bases and the V segment lost 4 bases, leaving 5 bases of the junction unmatched. The germline V gene has CDR1 SGDLS and CDR2 YYNGEE. The CDR3 nucleotides read TGTGCCAGCAGCCCAGGGGGAGCTAGCACAGATACGCAGTATTTT. Its protein is CASSPGGASTDTQYF.

The V call is TRBV13, the J call TRBJ2-2; no clear D. CDR1 and CDR2 from the germline V gene are PRHDT and FYEKMQ (reference sequence). Trimming left V 6 bases short and J 0 bases short, with 8 bases between. This CDR3 is 14 amino acids long. The CDR3 loop is CASSSAANTGELFF. CDR3 nucleotide sequence: TGTGCCAGCAGTTCTGCGGCGAACACCGGGGAGCTGTTTTTT.